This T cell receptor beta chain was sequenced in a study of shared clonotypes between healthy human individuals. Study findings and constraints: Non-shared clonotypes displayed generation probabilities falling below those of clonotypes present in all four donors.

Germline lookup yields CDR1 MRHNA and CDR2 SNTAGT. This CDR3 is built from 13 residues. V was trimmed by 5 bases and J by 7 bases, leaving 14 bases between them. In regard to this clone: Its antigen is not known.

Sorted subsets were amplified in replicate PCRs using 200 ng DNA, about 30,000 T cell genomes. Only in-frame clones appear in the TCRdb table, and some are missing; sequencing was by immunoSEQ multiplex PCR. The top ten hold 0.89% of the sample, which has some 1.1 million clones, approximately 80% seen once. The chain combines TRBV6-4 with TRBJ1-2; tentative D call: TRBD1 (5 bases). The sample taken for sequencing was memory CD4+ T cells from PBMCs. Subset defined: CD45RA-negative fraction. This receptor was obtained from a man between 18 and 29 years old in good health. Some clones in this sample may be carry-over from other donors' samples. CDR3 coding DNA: TGTGCCAGCAGTCCCACGGGGGAATCTGGCTACACCTTC. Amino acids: CASSPTGESGYTF.